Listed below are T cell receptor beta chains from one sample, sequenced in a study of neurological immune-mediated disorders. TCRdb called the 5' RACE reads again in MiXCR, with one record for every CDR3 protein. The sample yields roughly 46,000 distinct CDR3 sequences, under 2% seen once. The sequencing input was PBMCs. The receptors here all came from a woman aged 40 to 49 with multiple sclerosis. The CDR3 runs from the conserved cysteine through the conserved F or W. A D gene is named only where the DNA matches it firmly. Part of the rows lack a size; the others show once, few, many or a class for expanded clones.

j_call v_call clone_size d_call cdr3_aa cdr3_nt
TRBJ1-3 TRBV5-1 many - CASSLGRAGNTIYF TGCGCCAGCAGCTTGGGAAGAGCTGGAAACACCATATATTTT
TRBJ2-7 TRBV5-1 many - CASSLDTTYEQYF TGCGCCAGCAGCTTGGACACAACCTACGAGCAGTACTTC
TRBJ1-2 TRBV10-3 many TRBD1 CATQLTGDGYTF TGTGCCACCCAACTGACAGGGGACGGCTACACCTTC
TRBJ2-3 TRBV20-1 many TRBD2 CSAGAGGLPDTQYF TGCAGTGCCGGGGCGGGGGGGCTCCCAGATACGCAGTATTTT
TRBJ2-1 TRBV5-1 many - CASSPGREQFF TGCGCCAGCAGCCCGGGGCGTGAGCAGTTCTTC
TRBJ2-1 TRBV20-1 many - CSASYVRGRIGVSNEQFF TGCAGTGCTAGTTATGTCCGGGGGCGTATCGGTGTGAGTAATGAGCAGTTCTTC
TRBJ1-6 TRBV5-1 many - CASSFFYSYYSPLHF TGCGCCAGCAGCTTCTTTTACTCCTATTATTCACCCCTCCACTTT
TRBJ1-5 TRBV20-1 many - CSASTQGREPQHF TGCAGTGCTAGTACCCAGGGAAGAGAGCCCCAGCATTTT
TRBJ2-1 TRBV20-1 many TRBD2 CSARDTSGGADF TGCAGTGCTAGAGATACTAGCGGGGGGGCCGACTTC
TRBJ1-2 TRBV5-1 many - CASSLGNSYGYTF TGCGCCAGCAGCTTGGGGAACAGCTATGGCTACACCTTC
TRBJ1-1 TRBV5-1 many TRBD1 CASSWGQGDPNRAFF TGCGCCAGCAGCTGGGGACAGGGAGACCCAAACAGAGCTTTCTTT
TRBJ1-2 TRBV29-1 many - CSVERTTNYGYTF TGCAGCGTTGAGAGGACAACTAACTATGGCTACACCTTC
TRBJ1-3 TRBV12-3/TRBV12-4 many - CASSFTGKAGNTIYF TGTGCCAGCAGTTTTACCGGGAAAGCTGGAAACACCATATATTTT
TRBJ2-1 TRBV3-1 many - CASSQRGSNEQFF TGTGCCAGCAGCCAAAGGGGTTCCAATGAGCAGTTCTTC
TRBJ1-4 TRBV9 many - CASSVVGDEKLFF TGTGCCAGCAGCGTAGTTGGAGACGAAAAACTGTTTTTT
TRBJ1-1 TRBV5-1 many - CASQIQANTEAFF TGCGCCAGCCAAATTCAGGCGAACACTGAAGCTTTCTTT
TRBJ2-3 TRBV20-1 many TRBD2 CSARETSGGPDTQYF TGCAGTGCTAGAGAGACTAGCGGGGGTCCAGATACGCAGTATTTT
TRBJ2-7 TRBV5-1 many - CASSWAFDYEQYF TGCGCCAGCAGCTGGGCGTTCGACTACGAGCAGTACTTC
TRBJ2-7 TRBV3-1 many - CASSTGIGRIYEQYF TGTGCCAGCAGCACAGGGATAGGAAGGATCTACGAGCAGTACTTC
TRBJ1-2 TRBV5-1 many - CASSSSSAFNYGYTF TGCGCCAGCAGCTCAAGCAGCGCTTTCAACTATGGCTACACCTTC
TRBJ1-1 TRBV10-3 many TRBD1 CAIRDSGGNTEAFF TGTGCCATCAGGGACTCAGGGGGGAACACTGAAGCTTTCTTT
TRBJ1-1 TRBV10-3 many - CAISAPVAGEAFF TGTGCCATCAGTGCTCCCGTGGCAGGGGAGGCTTTCTTT
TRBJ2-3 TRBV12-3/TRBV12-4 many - CASSQRQGTDTQYF TGTGCCAGCAGTCAACGACAAGGCACAGATACGCAGTATTTT
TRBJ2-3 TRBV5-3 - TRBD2 CARSLSRGVSTDTQYF TGTGCCAGAAGCTTGTCACGGGGGGTTAGCACAGATACGCAGTATTTT
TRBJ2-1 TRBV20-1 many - CSARGHEQFF TGCAGTGCTAGAGGACATGAGCAGTTCTTC
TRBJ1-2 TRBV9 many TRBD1 CASSVSDRVEEGYTF TGTGCCAGCAGCGTTTCGGACAGGGTTGAGGAAGGCTACACCTTC
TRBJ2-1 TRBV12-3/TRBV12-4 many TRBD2 CASETSGGYNEQFF TGTGCCAGCGAAACTAGCGGGGGCTACAATGAGCAGTTCTTC
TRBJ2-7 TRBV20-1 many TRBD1 CSAGDRGYEQYF TGCAGTGCTGGAGACAGGGGCTACGAGCAGTACTTC
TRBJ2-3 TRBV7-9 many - CASSLGGSADTQYF TGTGCCAGCAGCTTAGGAGGGAGTGCAGATACGCAGTATTTT
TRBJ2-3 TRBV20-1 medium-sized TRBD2 CSAKAGGPDTQYF TGCAGTGCTAAGGCGGGGGGGCCAGATACGCAGTATTTT
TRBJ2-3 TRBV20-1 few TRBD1 CSGTGTGGRDTQYF TGCAGTGGTACCGGGACAGGGGGCCGAGATACGCAGTATTTT
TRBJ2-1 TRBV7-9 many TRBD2 CASSSLRASGGRDEQFF TGTGCCAGCAGCTCCCTGAGGGCTAGCGGGGGGAGGGATGAGCAGTTCTTC
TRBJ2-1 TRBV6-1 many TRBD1 CASRTGVDTRFF TGTGCCAGCAGAACAGGGGTGGATACACGGTTCTTC
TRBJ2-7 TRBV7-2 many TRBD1 CASSLTGFEQYF TGTGCCAGCAGCTTGACAGGGTTCGAGCAGTACTTC
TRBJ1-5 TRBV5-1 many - CASSFLGGRPQHF TGCGCCAGCAGCTTTCTTGGTGGACGGCCCCAGCATTTT
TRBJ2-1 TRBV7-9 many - CASSLGGDEQFF TGTGCCAGCAGCTTAGGGGGGGATGAGCAGTTCTTC
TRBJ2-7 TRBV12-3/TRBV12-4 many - CASSSRYEQYF TGTGCCAGCAGCAGCCGTTACGAGCAGTACTTC
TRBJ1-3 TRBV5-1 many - CASSFGGPKVSGNTIYF TGCGCCAGCAGCTTCGGGGGACCGAAAGTCTCTGGAAACACCATATATTTT
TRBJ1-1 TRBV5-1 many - CASSLVSGRMNTEAFF TGCGCCAGCAGCTTGGTGTCGGGCCGCATGAACACTGAAGCTTTCTTT
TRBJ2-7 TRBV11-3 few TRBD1 CASSPGDSEQYF TGTGCCAGCAGCCCAGGGGACAGCGAGCAGTACTTC
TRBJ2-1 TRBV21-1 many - CASPKAGEREQFF TGTGCCAGCCCCAAGGCAGGGGAACGAGAGCAGTTCTTC
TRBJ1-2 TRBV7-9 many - CASSLSGLGYTF TGTGCCAGCAGCTTATCAGGGCTCGGCTACACCTTC
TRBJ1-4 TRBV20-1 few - CSARSEKLFF TGCAGTGCTCGATCCGAAAAACTGTTTTTT
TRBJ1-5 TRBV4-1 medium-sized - CASSLTVEGNQPQHF TGCGCCAGCAGCTTAACCGTGGAGGGCAATCAGCCCCAGCATTTT
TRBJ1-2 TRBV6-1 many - CASSESPGGNNYGYTF TGTGCCAGCAGTGAATCCCCCGGGGGGAATAACTATGGCTACACCTTC
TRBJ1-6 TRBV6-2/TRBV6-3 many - CASNRQSVDSPLHF TGTGCCAGCAACCGACAGTCCGTGGATTCACCCCTCCACTTT
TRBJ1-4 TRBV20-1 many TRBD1 CSARQGDGEKLFF TGCAGTGCTCGACAGGGTGATGGGGAAAAACTGTTTTTT
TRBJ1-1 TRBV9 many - CASSVTGRPPLTNEAFF TGTGCCAGCAGCGTGACTGGACGCCCCCCTCTTACCAATGAAGCTTTCTTT
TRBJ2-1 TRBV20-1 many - CSARPGDNEQFF TGCAGTGCTAGACCAGGGGACAATGAGCAGTTCTTC
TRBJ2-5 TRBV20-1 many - CSPVPGWETQYF TGCAGTCCGGTCCCCGGTTGGGAGACCCAGTACTTC
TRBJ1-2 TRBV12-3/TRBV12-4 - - CASSPLIGYGYTF TGTGCCAGCAGTCCGTTGATAGGCTATGGCTACACCTTC
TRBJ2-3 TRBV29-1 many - CSVEAPLRTDTQYF TGCAGCGTTGAAGCACCACTACGTACAGATACGCAGTATTTT
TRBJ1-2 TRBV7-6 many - CASSDRRGYGYTF TGTGCCAGCAGCGACAGAAGGGGCTATGGCTACACCTTC
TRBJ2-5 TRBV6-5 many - CASSYQGNGAQYF TGTGCCAGCAGTTACCAGGGGAACGGCGCCCAGTACTTC